One and the same sample provided the 26 T cell receptor beta chains below, sequenced in a study of blood T cell repertoires in COVID-19. Some clones are missing from TCRdb's copy, which holds only in-frame ones; the method was immunoSEQ multiplex PCR. This sample has hundreds of thousands of clones; approximately 84% occur once, and the top ten carry approximately 1.9%. Source material: peripheral blood. These receptors all stem from a woman of 80 years or more with acute or convalescent COVID-19.

The rearrangement uses TRBV6-2 or TRBV6-3 and TRBJ1-1; the D gene is possibly TRBD1 (6 bases). The CDR3 contains 16 residues. The V end was cut by 4 bases, the J end by 3 bases, with 18 bases between. Germline values: CDR1 MNHEY, CDR2 SVGEGT. In DNA form, the CDR3 reads TGTGCCAGCAGTTCCCGCATCAGGGGCGCACACACTGAAGCTTTCTTT. Its protein product is CASSSRIRGAHTEAFF.

This sequence joins TRBV5-1 and TRBJ1-3; no clear D. Deletions cut 4 bases from V and 0 bases from J, with 11 bases between. CDR3 length equals 15 residues. Germline CDR1 SGHRS, CDR2 YFSETQ. CDR3 region: CASSPDTSSGNTIYF. Here the CDR3 DNA reads TGCGCCAGCAGCCCTGACACTAGCTCTGGAAACACCATATATTTT.

The chain couples TRBV6-5 to TRBJ2-2; TRBD2 matches at 9 bases. The V gene's germline CDR1 is MNHEY and CDR2 SVGAGI. V trimming: 6 bases; J trimming: 4 bases; junction bases outside the gene matches: 6. The CDR3 is made up of 15 amino acids. The CDR3 reads CASRNRLAVTGELFF. The CDR3 nucleotides read TGTGCCAGCAGAAATAGACTAGCGGTCACCGGGGAGCTGTTTTTT.

The rearrangement joins TRBV5-1 to TRBJ1-4; no reliable D call. The V and J ends lost 0 bases and 4 bases respectively, with 10 bases between them. The CDR3 has 15 amino acids. From germline, CDR1 is SGHRS and CDR2 YFSETQ. In DNA form, the CDR3 reads TGCGCCAGCAGCTTGGGGACGGGGTATAATGAAAAACTGTTTTTT. Amino acids: CASSLGTGYNEKLFF.

This clone was counted between two and nine times. The chain's CDR3 is CASSLEGQGGPYNEQFF. Here the CDR3 DNA reads TGTGCCAGCAGCTTGGAAGGACAGGGGGGGCCCTACAATGAGCAGTTCTTC. The rearrangement links TRBV5-5 to TRBJ2-1; the match to TRBD1 covers 10 bases. CDR1 and CDR2 from the germline V gene are SGHKS and YYEKEE (reference sequence). V was pared by 0 bases and J by 2 bases, with 5 bases of the junction left unmatched. This CDR3 comprises 17 residues.

The rearrangement uses TRBV6-4 and TRBJ2-7, with TRBD2 matching over 14 bases. J was trimmed by 3 bases and V by 3 bases; bases with no gene match: 10. Germline V gene data show CDR1 as MRHNA and CDR2 as SNTAGT. The CDR3 has 18 amino acids. CDR3 sequence: CASSDPGLAGGAHYEQYF. The CDR3 DNA is TGTGCCAGCAGTGATCCAGGACTAGCGGGGGGCGCCCACTACGAGCAGTACTTC.

V usage is TRBV6-5 and J usage is TRBJ1-5; perhaps TRBD1 as D (6 bases). With 6 bases removed from V and 9 bases from J, the gap between germline ends came to 18 bases. This CDR3 has 14 residues. Looked up from germline, CDR1 is MNHEY and CDR2 is SVGAGI. The CDR3 sequence is CASSLPGGVSPQHF. CDR3 nucleotide sequence: TGTGCCAGCAGCCTTCCGGGGGGCGTTTCGCCCCAGCATTTT.

The chain is built from TRBV6-5 and TRBJ1-2; the match to TRBD1 covers 8 bases. Germline loops: CDR1 MNHEY, CDR2 SVGAGI. This CDR3 comprises 14 residues. J gave up 4 bases and V 7 bases, and 8 bases lay outside the gene matches. In DNA, the CDR3 is TGTGCCAGCACTCCGGACAGGGCCACCTATGGCTACACCTTC. It specifies CASTPDRATYGYTF.

The chain employs TRBV29-1 and TRBJ1-2; no firm D call. The CDR3 runs to 12 residues. Germline V gene data show CDR1 as SQVTM and CDR2 as ANQGSEA. With 5 bases removed from V and 0 bases from J, the gap between germline ends came to 7 bases. CDR3 coding DNA: TGCAGCGTTAAGATAGCTAACTATGGCTACACCTTC. Protein product: CSVKIANYGYTF.

CDR3 DNA: TGTGCCAGCACCTTTTATGCACTGGGGGGCACTGAAGCTTTCTTT. Translation gives CASTFYALGGTEAFF. The chain couples TRBV5-5 to TRBJ1-1, with D perhaps matching TRBD1 (5 bases). The CDR3 extends over 15 amino acids. Germline loops: CDR1 SGHKS, CDR2 YYEKEE (reference sequence). V lost 6 bases and J 4 bases, leaving 19 bases between the germline ends.

The table lists this clone with a count of one. The chain links TRBV7-9 to TRBJ2-5; weak D call: TRBD1 (5 bases). This CDR3 has 15 residues. Germline CDR1 is SEHNR and CDR2 is FQNEAQ (reference sequence). V was clipped by 1 base and J by 4 bases, with 13 bases between them. This CDR3 is CASSLGQTWGETQYF. In DNA form, the CDR3 reads TGTGCCAGCAGCTTAGGACAGACCTGGGGAGAGACCCAGTACTTC. Variable domain in full (rest from reference TRBV7-9 and TRBJ2-5): DTGVSQNPRHKITKRGQNVTFRCDPISEHNRLYWYRQTLGQGPEFLTYFQNEAQLEKSRLLSDRFSAERPKGSFSTLEIQRTEQGDSAMYLCASSLGQTWGETQYFGPGTRLLVL.

The chain links TRBV2 to TRBJ1-2; D gene uncertain. This CDR3 contains 12 residues. Germline CDR1 reads SNHLY; CDR2 reads FYNNEI. Deletions cut 5 bases from V and 7 bases from J, with 11 bases between. CDR3 region: CASSLEAPGYTF. CDR3 sequence (DNA): TGTGCCAGCAGTCTAGAGGCTCCTGGCTACACCTTC. The variable domain in full, with the rest retrieved from reference TRBV2 and TRBJ1-2, is EPEVTQTPSHQVTQMGQEVILRCVPISNHLYFYWYRQILGQKVEFLVSFYNNEISEKSEIFDDQFSVERPDGSNFTLKIRSTKLEDSAMYFCASSLEAPGYTFGSGTRLTVV.

This chain joins TRBV19 and TRBJ2-1, with D uncertain. Germline V gives CDR1 LNHDA, CDR2 SQIVND (reference sequence). The ends were cut back, 5 bases at V and 4 bases at J, with 15 bases in the middle. The CDR3 contains 15 residues. CDR3 in amino acids: CASSSEWSLYNEQFF. In nucleotides, the CDR3 is TGTGCCAGTAGTTCGGAGTGGTCCCTTTACAATGAGCAGTTCTTC.

V is TRBV11-2 and J is TRBJ2-1, with TRBD1 matching 10 bases. Germline assignment: CDR1 SGHAT and CDR2 FQNNGV. After removal of 4 bases from V and 4 bases from J, the junction contained 4 bases not matched to a gene. CDR3 length: 15 amino acids. The CDR3 region has the DNA TGTGCCAGCAGCTCCGGACAGGGGGGATACAATGAGCAGTTCTTC. This gives the protein CASSSGQGGYNEQFF.

The J gene is TRBJ1-3, the V gene TRBV19; no clear D gene. This CDR3 is built from 15 residues. Between the trimmed V and J ends, which lost 2 bases and 2 bases, there was a span of 10 bases. The germline V gene encodes CDR1 LNHDA and CDR2 SQIVND (reference sequence). The CDR3 is CASSITLRAGNTIYF. The CDR3 DNA is TGTGCCAGTAGTATAACCTTGCGGGCTGGAAACACCATATATTTT. The full variable domain, with the rest looked up from reference TRBV19 and TRBJ1-3, is DGGITQSPKYLFRKEGQNVTLSCEQNLNHDAMYWYRQDPGQGLRLIYYSQIVNDFQKGDIAEGYSVSREKKESFPLTVTSAQKNPTAFYLCASSITLRAGNTIYFGEGSWLTVV.

This clone has a handful of counts. This rearrangement joins TRBV5-1 to TRBJ2-7; 10 bases line up with TRBD1. Losses at the gene ends were 0 bases for V and 4 bases for J; bases not matched to a gene: 10. The CDR3 sequence is 17 residues long. Germline V lookup: CDR1 SGHRS, CDR2 YFSETQ. CDR3 DNA sequence: TGCGCCAGCAGCTTGGGCCCCGACAGGGGGCTAACTTACGAGCAGTACTTC. Translation gives CASSLGPDRGLTYEQYF. The whole variable domain, filled in from reference TRBV5-1 and TRBJ2-7, reads KAGVTQTPRYLIKTRGQQVTLSCSPISGHRSVSWYQQTPGQGLQFLFEYFSETQRNKGNFPGRFSGRQFSNSRSEMNVSTLELGDSALYLCASSLGPDRGLTYEQYFGPGTRLTVT.

A word on this clone: The sample contains more than one DNA sequence encoding this CDR3. The chain couples TRBV9 to TRBJ2-3, with 7 bases identical to TRBD2. Germline lookup yields CDR1 SGDLS and CDR2 YYNGEE. The V and J ends lost 0 bases and 3 bases, in that order; junction bases with no gene match: 4. CDR3 length equals 15 residues. This CDR3 is CASSVVAGETDTQYF. In nucleotides, the CDR3 is TGTGCCAGCAGCGTAGTGGCGGGAGAGACAGATACGCAGTATTTT.

The genes are TRBV15 and TRBJ1-3; TRBD1 is a possible D gene (6 bases). CDR3 length: 18 residues. The germline V and J ends were trimmed by 0 bases and 4 bases, with 19 bases remaining between them. The germline V gene encodes CDR1 LNHNV and CDR2 YYDKDF (reference sequence). The CDR3 sequence: CATSRDPYSQGEGNTIYF. The DNA of the CDR3 is TGTGCCACCAGCAGAGATCCCTATTCACAGGGAGAGGGAAACACCATATATTTT.

The chain employs TRBV27 and TRBJ1-6, with unresolved D. The germline V gene has CDR1 MNHEY and CDR2 SMNVEV (reference sequence). The CDR3 covers 14 residues. V gave up 3 bases and J gave up 6 bases, with 9 bases separating them. In nucleotides, the CDR3 is TGTGCCAGCAGTTTTCGGGTGCCTAATTCACCCCTCCACTTT. It codes for CASSFRVPNSPLHF.

J is TRBJ1-2 and V is TRBV28, with unresolved D. Trimming pared 3 bases from V and 5 bases from J, leaving 7 bases between. This CDR3 spans 12 amino acids. CDR1 MDHEN and CDR2 SYDVKM come from the germline V gene. In DNA form, the CDR3 reads TGTGCCAGCAGTTTGTCGGAGTATGGCTACACCTTC. Encoded protein: CASSLSEYGYTF.

V and J are TRBV5-1 and TRBJ2-1; TRBD2 might be the D (6 bases). CDR3 length: 20 amino acids. Between the trimmed V and J ends, which lost 4 bases and 0 bases, there was a span of 26 bases. The V gene's germline CDR1 is SGHRS and CDR2 YFSETQ. For the CDR3, the DNA is TGCGCCAGCAGCCCATTTCTCGGGAGCCCGAAAACAAGCTCCTACAATGAGCAGTTCTTC. This codes for CASSPFLGSPKTSSYNEQFF. Based on the CDR3 plus reference TRBV5-1 and TRBJ2-1, the full variable domain is KAGVTQTPRYLIKTRGQQVTLSCSPISGHRSVSWYQQTPGQGLQFLFEYFSETQRNKGNFPGRFSGRQFSNSRSEMNVSTLELGDSALYLCASSPFLGSPKTSSYNEQFFGPGTRLTVL.

The genes are TRBV19 and TRBJ1-5, with D perhaps matching TRBD1 (5 bases). The ends were cut back, 5 bases at V and 3 bases at J, with 11 bases in the middle. Germline V lookup: CDR1 LNHDA, CDR2 SQIVND (reference sequence). There are 14 residues in the CDR3. CDR3 amino acids: CASSDRTHNQPQHF. The CDR3 bases are TGTGCCAGTAGTGACCGGACACACAATCAGCCCCAGCATTTT.

V usage is TRBV6-2 or TRBV6-3 and J usage is TRBJ1-2; 9 nucleotides align to TRBD1. There are 14 residues in the CDR3. Germline loops: CDR1 MNHEY, CDR2 SVGEGT. V trimming: 2 bases; J trimming: 6 bases; junction bases outside the gene matches: 4. CDR3 sequence (DNA): TGTGCCAGCAGTTACCCGGACAGGGGCCATGGCTACACCTTC. It is translated as CASSYPDRGHGYTF.

The chain carries TRBV11-2 and TRBJ2-7; no firm D call. The germline V gene has CDR1 SGHAT and CDR2 FQNNGV. Trimming stripped 5 bases from V and 2 bases from J, with 7 bases between. The CDR3 contains 12 residues. For the CDR3, the DNA is TGTGCCAGCAGCGCAACGGCCTACGAGCAGTACTTC. This gives the protein CASSATAYEQYF.

Comment on this clone: Additional DNA sequences in this sample encode the identical CDR3. The J gene is TRBJ2-2, the V gene TRBV18; D may be TRBD2 (5 bases). The V and J ends lost 4 bases and 3 bases respectively, with 15 bases between them. Germline V gene lookup returns CDR1 KGHSH and CDR2 LQKENI. This CDR3 region has 16 residues. The CDR3 sequence: CASSRTSGIDTGELFF. CDR3 nucleotide sequence: TGTGCCAGCTCACGAACATCGGGGATCGACACCGGGGAGCTGTTTTTT.

The chain combines TRBV4-3 with TRBJ1-1, with no clear D. Germline V gene data show CDR1 as LGHNA and CDR2 as YSLEER. This CDR3 spans 14 amino acids. V shed 1 base and J shed 2 bases, with 8 bases lying between them. The DNA for the CDR3 is TGCGCCAGCAGCCAAGTCGGGGATAACACTGAAGCTTTCTTT. Its protein is CASSQVGDNTEAFF.